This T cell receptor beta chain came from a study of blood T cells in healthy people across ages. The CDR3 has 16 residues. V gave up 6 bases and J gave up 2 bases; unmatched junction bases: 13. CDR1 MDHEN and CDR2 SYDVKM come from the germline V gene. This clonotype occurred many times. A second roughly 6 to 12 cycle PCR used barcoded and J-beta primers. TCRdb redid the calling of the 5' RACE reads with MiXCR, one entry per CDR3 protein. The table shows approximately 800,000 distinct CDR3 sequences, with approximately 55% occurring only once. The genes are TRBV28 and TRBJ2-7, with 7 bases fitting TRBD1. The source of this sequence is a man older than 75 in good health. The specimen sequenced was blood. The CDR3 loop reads CASRPTDRRITYEQYF. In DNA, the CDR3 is TGTGCCAGCAGGCCAACGGACAGGAGAATTACCTACGAGCAGTACTTC.